This T cell receptor (beta chain) was sequenced for a study of shared clonotypes between healthy human individuals. Study information: Per donor, CD8 memory used one plate, CD8 naive used two, CD4 memory used three and CD4 naive used three.

Assay: immunoSEQ multiplex PCR; the TCRdb copy retains only in-frame clones and omits some. The sample holds hundreds of thousands of clones, 74% seen once. This clone came up once. Trimming cost V 5 bases and J 7 bases, with 14 bases left between them. The CDR3 runs 14 residues. The germline gives CDR1 MNHEY, CDR2 SMNVEV (reference sequence). The sequence derives from a woman aged 25 to 39 in good health. Material for sequencing was memory CD4+ T cells sorted from blood. Subset meaning: CD45RA-negative fraction. J is TRBJ2-2 and V is TRBV27; D possibly corresponds to TRBD1 (6 bases). In DNA, the CDR3 is TGTGCCAGCAGTCCGAAACAGGGCATCGGGGAGCTGTTTTTT. This sequence encodes CASSPKQGIGELFF.